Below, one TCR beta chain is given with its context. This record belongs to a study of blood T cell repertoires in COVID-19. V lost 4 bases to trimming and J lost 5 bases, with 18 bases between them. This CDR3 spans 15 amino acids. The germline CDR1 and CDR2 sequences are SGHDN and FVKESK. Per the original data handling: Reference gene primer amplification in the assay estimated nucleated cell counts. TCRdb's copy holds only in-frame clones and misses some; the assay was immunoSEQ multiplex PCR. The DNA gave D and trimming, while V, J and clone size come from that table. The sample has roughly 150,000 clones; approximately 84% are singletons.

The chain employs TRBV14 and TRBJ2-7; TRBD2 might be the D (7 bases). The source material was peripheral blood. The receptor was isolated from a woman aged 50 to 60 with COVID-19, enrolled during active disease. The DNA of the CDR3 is TGTGCCAGCAGCCGGCCGGGCGCGGGGGCGGACGAGCAGTACTTC. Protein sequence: CASSRPGAGADEQYF.